A selection of T cell receptor beta chains follows, all from one sample in a study of post-analysis software for immune sequencing data. TCRdb ran MiXCR on the PCR reads and lists one entry per CDR3 protein. The repertoire has hundreds of thousands of distinct CDR3 sequences, roughly two fifths of them found once; the top ten carry under 2%. Sequencing was performed on blood. The receptors were gathered from a girl aged 10-17 years with multiple sclerosis. CDR3s include the opening cysteine and the closing phenylalanine or tryptophan. D genes are given only for firm matches. Size is omitted from some rows. Given values are once, few, many or a class for expanded clones.

j_call clone_size d_call v_call cdr3_aa cdr3_nt
TRBJ1-2 many NA TRBV6-1 CASSEQGSGYTF TGTGCCAGCAGTGAACAGGGGTCTGGCTACACCTTC
TRBJ2-3 few NA TRBV20-1 CSATSLVRTDTQYF TGCAGTGCTACCTCGCTTGTACGCACAGATACGCAGTATTTT
TRBJ1-5 NA NA TRBV12-3/TRBV12-4 CASSWDPTNQPQHF TGTGCCAGCAGTTGGGACCCCACCAATCAGCCCCAGCATTTT
TRBJ2-3 NA NA TRBV20-1 CSARGRRHGTDTQYF TGCAGTGCTAGAGGGCGCCGACACGGCACAGATACGCAGTATTTT
TRBJ2-7 NA NA TRBV12-3/TRBV12-4 CASSLAISLRRYEQYF TGTGCCAGCAGTTTAGCGATCAGCCTACGTCGGTACGAGCAGTACTTC
TRBJ2-4 NA TRBD1 TRBV5-1 CASSSLQGAAKNIQYF TGCGCCAGCAGCAGTTTACAGGGGGCGGCCAAAAACATTCAGTACTTC
TRBJ2-3 many TRBD2 TRBV5-1 CASSLGAGVVTDTQYF TGCGCCAGCAGCTTGGGAGCGGGAGTGGTCACAGATACGCAGTATTTT
TRBJ2-7 NA TRBD1 TRBV7-2 CASSSRQGAYEQYF TGTGCCAGCAGCTCCCGACAGGGCGCCTACGAGCAGTACTTC
TRBJ2-7 NA TRBD1 TRBV10-3 CAISDRGQPSYNEQYF TGTGCCATCAGTGACCGGGGACAGCCTTCCTACAATGAGCAGTACTTC
TRBJ2-5 few NA TRBV7-7 CASSLGGTARNQETQYF TGTGCCAGCAGCTTAGGGGGGACCGCTAGGAACCAAGAGACCCAGTACTTC
TRBJ1-4 NA NA TRBV12-3/TRBV12-4 CASSLQQGRGNEKLFF TGTGCCAGCAGTTTACAGCAGGGCCGTGGAAATGAAAAACTGTTTTTT
TRBJ2-1 few TRBD2 TRBV11-3 CASSSRGGDNEQFF TGTGCCAGCAGCTCGAGGGGAGGGGACAATGAGCAGTTCTTC
TRBJ2-1 NA TRBD2 TRBV7-2 CASSFLAGGEERFF TGTGCCAGCAGCTTCCTAGCGGGAGGTGAGGAGCGGTTCTTC
TRBJ2-5 few NA TRBV12-3/TRBV12-4 CASSHRVTVQETQYF TGTGCCAGCAGCCACCGTGTGACAGTTCAAGAGACCCAGTACTTC
TRBJ2-7 NA NA TRBV10-3 CAIKGGAGSHEQYF TGTGCCATCAAGGGGGGGGCAGGGTCCCACGAGCAGTACTTC
TRBJ2-5 NA NA TRBV5-1 CASRWASRVETQYF TGCGCCAGCAGATGGGCCAGTAGGGTAGAGACCCAGTACTTC
TRBJ2-2 few NA TRBV6-5 CATEPGQGESGELFF TGTGCCACAGAACCGGGGCAGGGCGAATCCGGGGAGCTGTTTTTT
TRBJ2-7 few NA TRBV27 CASSLLVFGGRRDEQYF TGTGCCAGCAGTTTATTGGTGTTCGGGGGCAGAAGAGACGAGCAGTACTTC
TRBJ2-3 NA NA TRBV4-1 CASSQDPRSLGADTQYF TGCGCCAGCAGCCAAGATCCCAGGTCCCTCGGGGCAGATACGCAGTATTTT
TRBJ2-1 NA NA TRBV20-1 CSALLRAEGGYNEQFF TGCAGTGCCCTCTTGAGAGCGGAGGGGGGCTACAATGAGCAGTTCTTC
TRBJ2-1 NA NA TRBV20-1 CSASRGPRGNEQFF TGCAGTGCTAGCCGCGGACCGAGGGGAAATGAGCAGTTCTTC
TRBJ2-7 few NA TRBV20-1 CSATNGDEQYF TGCAGTGCCACCAACGGGGACGAGCAGTACTTC
TRBJ2-7 NA NA TRBV6-5 CASSDTHQTMYEQYF TGTGCCAGCAGCGATACTCACCAGACGATGTACGAGCAGTACTTC
TRBJ1-2 NA NA TRBV25-1 CASSEYKVNYGYTF TGTGCCAGCAGTGAATATAAGGTCAACTATGGCTACACCTTC
TRBJ2-1 NA TRBD1 TRBV6-5 CASSRGYRGNNEQFF TGTGCCAGCAGTCGAGGATACAGGGGAAACAATGAGCAGTTCTTC
TRBJ2-1 NA TRBD2 TRBV5-1 CASKVGSGRTSNEQFF TGCGCCAGCAAAGTGGGAAGCGGGAGAACGTCCAATGAGCAGTTCTTC
TRBJ2-7 few TRBD2 TRBV10-3 CAISEAAALAGLAYEQYF TGTGCCATCAGTGAGGCAGCTGCCCTAGCGGGCCTCGCCTACGAGCAGTACTTC
TRBJ1-1 NA TRBD1 TRBV20-1 CSARRSGQGTEAFF TGCAGTGCCCGGAGGTCCGGACAGGGAACTGAAGCTTTCTTT
TRBJ2-1 few TRBD2 TRBV5-5 CASSLAVTGGHNEQFF TGTGCCAGCAGCTTAGCGGTTACGGGGGGGCACAATGAGCAGTTCTTC
TRBJ2-7 NA TRBD1 TRBV9 CASSESTGTGSHEQYF TGTGCCAGCAGCGAATCGACCGGGACAGGGAGTCACGAGCAGTACTTC
TRBJ2-3 NA NA TRBV4-1 CASSQDAGRTDTQYF TGCGCCAGCAGCCAAGATGCAGGGCGCACAGATACGCAGTATTTT
TRBJ2-3 NA TRBD2 TRBV3-1 CASSRETSGLDTQYF TGTGCCAGCAGCCGGGAGACTAGCGGGTTAGATACGCAGTATTTT
TRBJ1-2 few NA TRBV10-3 CAISEFGSSNLDGYTF TGTGCCATCAGTGAGTTTGGAAGCAGCAACCTAGATGGCTACACCTTC
TRBJ1-1 NA NA TRBV12-3/TRBV12-4 CASSRQPMNTEAFF TGTGCCAGCAGCCGACAGCCTATGAACACTGAAGCTTTCTTT
TRBJ1-4 NA NA TRBV29-1 CSVESGGKLFF TGCAGCGTTGAATCCGGGGGTAAACTGTTTTTT
TRBJ2-1 few TRBD2 TRBV5-5 CASSLAAGLAGNNEQFF TGTGCCAGCAGCTTGGCTGCTGGACTAGCGGGAAACAATGAGCAGTTCTTC
TRBJ2-1 NA TRBD1 TRBV29-1 CSVGTVEQFF TGCAGCGTGGGGACAGTAGAGCAGTTCTTC
TRBJ1-2 NA NA TRBV20-1 CSAPPGRDYGYTF TGCAGTGCCCCGCCGGGCAGGGACTATGGCTACACCTTC
TRBJ1-6 few NA TRBV6-5 CASTKLGPSPLHF TGTGCCAGCACCAAACTGGGACCTTCACCCCTCCACTTT
TRBJ2-1 few TRBD2 TRBV13 CASSLVPSGGWNEQFF TGTGCCAGCAGCTTAGTCCCTAGCGGGGGGTGGAATGAGCAGTTCTTC
TRBJ2-1 NA TRBD2 TRBV15 CATSIPSGGYNKQFF TGTGCCACCAGCATTCCTAGCGGGGGGTACAATAAGCAGTTCTTC
TRBJ1-2 NA NA TRBV12-3/TRBV12-4 CASARRHHQEGYTF TGTGCCAGCGCCAGGCGACACCACCAGGAAGGCTACACCTTC
TRBJ2-5 once NA TRBV24-1 CATSDPTGQETQYF TGTGCCACCAGTGACCCGACAGGCCAAGAGACCCAGTACTTC
TRBJ2-7 NA NA TRBV20-1 CSPKGHLAYEQYF TGCAGTCCCAAGGGACACCTAGCCTACGAGCAGTACTTC
TRBJ1-1 NA NA TRBV6-6 CASSPWRRDTEAFF TGTGCCAGCAGTCCTTGGCGGCGGGACACTGAAGCTTTCTTT
TRBJ2-7 few NA TRBV5-5 CASSPLGRDSDEQYF TGTGCCAGCAGCCCTCTCGGGCGGGATAGCGACGAGCAGTACTTC
TRBJ2-1 NA NA TRBV20-1 CSARSRALIDEQFF TGCAGTGCTAGATCCCGGGCCCTAATTGATGAGCAGTTCTTC
TRBJ2-5 NA TRBD2 TRBV7-2 CASSGGGAEETQYF TGTGCCAGCAGCGGCGGGGGGGCGGAAGAGACCCAGTACTTC
TRBJ1-2 NA NA TRBV12-3/TRBV12-4 CASSPRRDNGGYTF TGTGCCAGCAGCCCCCGCAGGGACAACGGTGGCTACACCTTC
TRBJ2-1 NA TRBD2 TRBV7-6 CASSLAPLAGGWNEQFF TGTGCCAGCAGCTTAGCGCCACTAGCGGGGGGGTGGAATGAGCAGTTCTTC
TRBJ2-5 NA NA TRBV10-3 CAISVSLEKSYEQYF TGTGCCATCAGTGTTTCTCTTGAGAAGAGTTATGAGCAGTACTTC
TRBJ2-7 many TRBD1 TRBV4-1 CASSQRDRGSYEQYF TGCGCCAGCAGCCAAAGGGACAGAGGTTCCTACGAGCAGTACTTC
TRBJ2-1 few NA TRBV6-6 CASSYRSGDYNEQFF TGTGCCAGCAGTTACCGCTCGGGGGACTACAATGAGCAGTTCTTC
TRBJ1-2 few NA TRBV20-1 CSASAGAPSNYGYTF TGCAGTGCTAGTGCCGGGGCCCCTTCTAACTATGGCTACACCTTC